This TCR beta chain came from a study of cytomegalovirus exposure and HLA in healthy donors. PCR amplification relied on 60 Vbeta primers (plus 13 Jbeta primers). Measured with immunoSEQ multiplex PCR; TCRdb has only the in-frame clones, and not every one. The top ten hold around 2.4% of the sample, which has 84,000 or so clones, around 85% seen once. This clone was seen only once. The specimen sequenced was PBMCs. The receptor comes from a woman aged 45-60 years in good health and CMV-seronegative.

CDR3 nucleotide sequence: TGTGCCAGCAGTTACTCAGGACTAGCCTATGAGACCCAGTACTTC. Translating it yields CASSYSGLAYETQYF. J is TRBJ2-5 and V is TRBV6-5, with 8 bases fitting TRBD2. CDR1 is MNHEY, CDR2 SVGAGI, per germline. The CDR3 contains 15 residues. The ends lost 0 bases at V and 5 bases at J; junction bases unmatched: 5.